The 8 T cell receptor beta chains below all came from one sample that was sequenced in a study of early T cells in non-severe SARS-CoV-2 infection. TCRdb re-called the 5' RACE reads through MiXCR, storing one row per CDR3 protein. The data contain about 27,000 distinct CDR3 sequences, over 2.5% of them singletons. Sequences were obtained from whole blood. These TCRs come from an adult who was a healthcare worker with PCR-confirmed SARS-CoV-2 infection or an uninfected control (not recorded which).

This clonotype was detected ten times or more. V is TRBV7-9 and J is TRBJ2-7; D is unresolved. The CDR3 spans 13 residues. Germline values: CDR1 SEHNR, CDR2 FQNEAQ (reference sequence). V lost 4 bases, J lost 2 bases, and 9 bases lay in between. Here the CDR3 DNA reads TGTGCCAGCAGCTCCCCCGGAGCCTACGAGCAGTACGTC. Amino acid sequence: CASSSPGAYEQYV.

The table lists this clonotype with many counts. The chain uses TRBV20-1 and TRBJ2-5, with 8 bases fitting TRBD1. In germline, CDR1 is DFQATT, CDR2 SNEGSKA (reference sequence). Germline trimming cut 6 bases from V and 1 base from J; bases unmatched to any gene: 4. The CDR3 sequence is 13 residues long. CDR3 bases: TGCAGTGCCTACGGGACAGGCCAAGAGACCCAGTACTTC. Translation gives CSAYGTGQETQYF.

Relative to its sample, this clonotype is medium-sized. The CDR3 reads CASSFGQGASPLHF. In DNA, the CDR3 is TGTGCCAGCAGTTTTGGACAGGGGGCTTCACCCCTCCACTTT. The chain recombines TRBV12-3 or TRBV12-4 with TRBJ1-6, with 11 bases lining up with TRBD1. After removal of 3 bases from V and 9 bases from J, the junction contained 1 base not matched to a gene. The CDR3 extends over 14 amino acids.

Many counts were recorded for this clonotype. The chain has TRBV6-6 and TRBJ2-1, with a possible D match to TRBD1 (8 bases). The CDR3 has 14 amino acids. V shed 11 bases and J shed 10 bases, with 24 bases lying between them. CDR1 and CDR2 (germline): MNHNY, SVGAGI (reference sequence). The DNA of the CDR3 is TGTGCCGGAAGCGGGACAGGTACACCGAGGGAGCAGTTCTTC. This codes for CAGSGTGTPREQFF.

This chain joins TRBV30 and TRBJ1-2; the D is unclear. This CDR3 region has 14 residues. The V end lost 2 bases, the J end lost 8 bases, and 18 bases lay between the germline ends. The germline CDR1 and CDR2 sequences are GTSNPN and SVGIG (reference sequence). CDR3 in DNA: TGTGCCTGGAGTAGGCAACGCAAGCAGAGAGGCTACACCTTC. Its protein is CAWSRQRKQRGYTF.

This clonotype appeared many times. The V gene is TRBV3-1, the J gene TRBJ1-1, with D uncertain. The V end lost 0 bases, the J end lost 4 bases, and 6 bases lay between the germline ends. This CDR3 has 13 residues. The germline gives CDR1 LGHDT, CDR2 YNNKEL (reference sequence). CDR3 protein: CASSQDLGTEAFF. DNA for the CDR3: TGTGCCAGCAGCCAAGATTTGGGCACTGAAGCTTTCTTT.

This clonotype was seen many times. The V and J genes are TRBV5-1 and TRBJ2-3; D perhaps matches TRBD2 (6 bases). The V end lost 2 bases, the J end lost 0 bases, and 10 bases lay between the germline ends. Per the germline V gene, CDR1 is SGHRS and CDR2 is YFSETQ. The CDR3 is made up of 15 amino acids. The CDR3 loop reads CASSLSGTSTDTQYF. CDR3 coding DNA: TGCGCCAGCAGCTTATCCGGGACTAGCACAGATACGCAGTATTTT.

This clonotype is labeled as medium-sized. The chain is built from TRBV5-6 and TRBJ1-5; the match to TRBD1 covers 7 bases. The CDR3 length is 15 residues. Germline V lookup: CDR1 SGHDT, CDR2 YYEEEE. Unmatched junction bases numbered 6, after V lost 4 bases and J lost 2 bases. The CDR3 is CASSPGTVGNQPQHF. Here the CDR3 DNA reads TGTGCCAGCAGCCCGGGGACAGTGGGCAATCAGCCCCAGCATTTT.